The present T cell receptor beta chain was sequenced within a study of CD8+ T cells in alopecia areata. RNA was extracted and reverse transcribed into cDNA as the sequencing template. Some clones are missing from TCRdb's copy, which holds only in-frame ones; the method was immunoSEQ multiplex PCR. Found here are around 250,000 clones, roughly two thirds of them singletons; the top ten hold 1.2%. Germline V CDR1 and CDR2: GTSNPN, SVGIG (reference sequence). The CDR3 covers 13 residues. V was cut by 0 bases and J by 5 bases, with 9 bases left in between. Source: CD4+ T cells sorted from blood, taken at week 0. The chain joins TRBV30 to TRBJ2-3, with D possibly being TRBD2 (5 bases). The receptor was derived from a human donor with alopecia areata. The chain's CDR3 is CAWSVLGGDTQYF. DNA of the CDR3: TGTGCCTGGAGTGTACTAGGCGGAGATACGCAGTATTTT.